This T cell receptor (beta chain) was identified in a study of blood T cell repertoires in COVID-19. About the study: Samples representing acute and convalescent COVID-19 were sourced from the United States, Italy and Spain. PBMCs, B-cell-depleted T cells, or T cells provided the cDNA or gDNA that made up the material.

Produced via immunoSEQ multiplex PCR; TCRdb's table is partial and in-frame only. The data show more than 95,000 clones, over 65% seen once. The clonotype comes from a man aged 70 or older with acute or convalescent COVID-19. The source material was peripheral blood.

The CDR3 spells CASTTGAAEEKLFF. The CDR3 DNA follows: TGTGCCAGCACTACAGGGGCCGCGGAGGAAAAACTGTTTTTT. The chain joins TRBV2 to TRBJ1-4; 7 bases match TRBD1. Trimming took 7 bases from V and 8 from J; bases not matched to a gene: 10. The CDR3 length is 14 residues. In germline, CDR1 is SNHLY, CDR2 FYNNEI.